One sample yielded the 31 T cell receptor beta chains listed below, sequenced in a study of T cells in Graves' hyperthyroidism and ophthalmopathy. TCR beta CDR3 regions were amplified from RNA. The primer set for the first-round RT-PCR of the TCR CDR3 was HTBI. TCRdb passed the multiplex PCR reads through MiXCR, listing each CDR3 protein once. The table lists around 340,000 distinct CDR3 sequences, roughly 20% of them singletons. Specimen: blood. The receptor source for this set is a woman in her forties with Graves' ophthalmopathy.

The chain has TRBV20-1 and TRBJ2-7; no clear D. Per the germline V gene, CDR1 is DFQATT and CDR2 is SNEGSKA (reference sequence). This CDR3 has 10 amino acids. V lost 5 bases to trimming and J lost 4 bases, with 6 bases between them. The CDR3: CSAGFYEQYF. CDR3 sequence (DNA): TGCAGTGCTGGTTTTTACGAGCAGTACTTC.

This clonotype was counted many times. This chain connects TRBV15 to TRBJ1-1; D not certain. Between the trimmed V and J ends, which lost 0 bases and 5 bases, there was a span of 13 bases. CDR1 is LNHNV and CDR2 is YYDKDF in the germline V gene (reference sequence). CDR3 length equals 15 residues. The CDR3 DNA reads as TGTGCCACCAGCAGAGATTACCCGGGCCGGACTGAAGCTTTCTTT. It translates to CATSRDYPGRTEAFF.

In its sample, this clonotype was seen many times. The chain employs TRBV6-4 and TRBJ1-2; TRBD1 aligns across 12 bases. This CDR3 region has 17 residues. V was clipped by 5 bases and J by 5 bases; unmatched bases: 12. The germline V gene has CDR1 MRHNA and CDR2 SNTAGT. The CDR3 is CASSRSGDRGHGYGYTF. The CDR3 nucleotides are TGTGCCAGCAGTAGATCCGGGGACAGGGGGCATGGGTATGGCTACACCTTC.

This clonotype was observed many times. The J gene is TRBJ2-7, the V gene TRBV6-1; D perhaps matches TRBD2 (5 bases). The CDR3 runs to 14 residues. Germline V gene lookup returns CDR1 MNHNS and CDR2 SASEGT. Trimming removed 1 base from V and 3 bases from J, with 10 bases in between. The CDR3 DNA follows: TGTGCCAGCAGTGAAGGGGCTGCGGGCTACGAGCAGTACTTC. As protein: CASSEGAAGYEQYF.

The chain recombines TRBV2 with TRBJ1-5; 8 nucleotides agree with TRBD1. The CDR3 has 16 amino acids. V dropped 6 bases and J dropped 0; count of bases not matched to a gene: 7. Germline V gene data show CDR1 as SNHLY and CDR2 as FYNNEI. The CDR3 coding sequence is TGTGCCAGCAGCTGGCAGGGGGCGGGTAGCAATCAGCCCCAGCATTTT. It is translated as CASSWQGAGSNQPQHF.

The table lists this clonotype with many counts. The CDR3 sequence is CASSYSRDYRERSETQYF. The CDR3 nucleotides are TGTGCCAGCAGTTACTCGAGGGACTACCGGGAACGTTCGGAGACCCAGTACTTC. This rearrangement joins TRBV6-5 to TRBJ2-5; 7 bases are shared with TRBD2. This CDR3 is built from 18 residues. Trimming at V came to 0 bases and at J to 5 bases, leaving 15 bases not matched to a gene. Germline CDR1 is MNHEY and CDR2 is SVGAGI.

In its sample, this clonotype was seen many times. The V call is TRBV6-2 or TRBV6-3, the J call TRBJ1-1; D uncertain. With 4 bases removed from V and 4 bases from J, the gap between germline ends came to 22 bases. This CDR3 comprises 17 residues. Germline CDR1 reads MNHEY; CDR2 reads SVGEGT. CDR3 in DNA: TGTGCCAGCAGTTCTCCCAAATCCTTCTACCGGAGCACTGAAGCTTTCTTT. Encoded protein: CASSSPKSFYRSTEAFF.

This clonotype was counted a single time. J is TRBJ2-7 and V is TRBV6-1; TRBD1 is a possible D gene (6 bases). CDR3 length equals 14 residues. The V end lost 5 bases, the J end lost 3 bases, and 14 bases lay between the germline ends. Looked up from germline, CDR1 is MNHNS and CDR2 is SASEGT. The DNA for the CDR3 is TGTGCCAGCAGTACAGGGTCCGATAGCTACGAGCAGTACTTC. Residues: CASSTGSDSYEQYF.

In this sample, this clonotype turned up many times. The gene calls are TRBV24-1 and TRBJ2-5; TRBD1 agrees at 9 bases. The CDR3 is 14 amino acids. The V gene end was trimmed by 2 bases and the J gene end by 4 bases; junction bases not matched to a gene: 1. Germline CDR1 and CDR2: KGHDR and SFDVKD. This chain's CDR3 is CATSDSTGGETQYF. CDR3 DNA: TGTGCCACCAGTGATTCGACAGGGGGAGAGACCCAGTACTTC.

The table lists this clonotype with many counts. The chain has TRBV6-5 and TRBJ2-2; the D is unclear. CDR1 is MNHEY and CDR2 is SVGAGI in the germline V gene. The CDR3 covers 11 residues. The V and J ends lost 7 bases and 2 bases respectively, with 2 bases between them. The CDR3 reads CASTNTGELFF. The CDR3 coding sequence is TGTGCCAGCACTAACACCGGGGAGCTGTTTTTT.

This clonotype has at least ten counts. The chain carries TRBV2 and TRBJ2-5, with D possibly TRBD1 on 6 matching bases. Trimming took off 5 bases at V and 5 bases at J, with 12 bases between the two ends. CDR1 is SNHLY and CDR2 is FYNNEI in the germline V gene. The length of the CDR3 is 13 residues. CDR3 loop: CASSTGWGETQYF. The CDR3, as DNA: TGTGCCAGCAGTACAGGGTGGGGCGAGACCCAGTACTTC.

This rearrangement joins TRBV18 to TRBJ1-1, with D perhaps TRBD1 (6 bases). Germline V gene data show CDR1 as KGHSH and CDR2 as LQKENI. The ends were cut back, 5 bases at V and 1 base at J, with 17 bases in the middle. The CDR3 is 16 amino acids. CDR3 protein: CASSSYHATGNTEAFF. CDR3 nucleotide sequence: TGTGCCAGCTCATCTTACCATGCGACAGGGAACACTGAAGCTTTCTTT.

This clonotype was seen many times. The rearrangement uses TRBV6-1 and TRBJ1-5; D gene uncertain. The CDR3 loop spans 10 amino acids. Germline V gives CDR1 MNHNS, CDR2 SASEGT. The V gene lost 3 bases and the J gene lost 6 bases, with 0 bases spanning the gap. The CDR3 DNA follows: TGTGCCAGCAGTGATCAGCCCCAGCATTTT. Its translation is CASSDQPQHF.

This clonotype was counted at least ten times. This sequence joins TRBV4-1 and TRBJ1-2, with D unresolved. Trimming shortened V by 5 bases and J by 4 bases, and 11 bases separated the two germline ends. The germline V gene encodes CDR1 MGHRA and CDR2 YSYEKL. The CDR3 is made up of 13 amino acids. CDR3 nucleotide sequence: TGCGCCAGCAGCAGTTCCGTTGCCTATGGCTACACCTTC. Translated, it gives CASSSSVAYGYTF.

This chain uses TRBV5-1 with TRBJ1-1, with D uncertain. V was clipped by 4 bases and J by 10 bases, with 20 bases between them. This CDR3 region has 14 residues. Germline CDR1 is SGHRS and CDR2 is YFSETQ. CDR3 in DNA: TGCGCCAGCAGCCTGGACCCGGGTGGGTCTTCAGCTTTCTTT. This gives the protein CASSLDPGGSSAFF.

This clonotype was seen repeatedly, ten times or more. The rearrangement links TRBV2 to TRBJ2-3; TRBD1 aligns across 9 bases. V lost 6 bases, J lost 6 bases, and 7 bases stayed unmatched. Per germline, CDR1 SNHLY and CDR2 FYNNEI. This CDR3 has 14 amino acids. The CDR3 sequence: CASRRGQGLDTQYF. The CDR3 nucleotides are TGTGCCAGCAGGAGAGGACAGGGGTTGGATACGCAGTATTTT.

This clonotype was seen many times. The chain employs TRBV6-5 and TRBJ2-7; no reliable D call. The CDR3 totals 13 residues. Germline V gives CDR1 MNHEY, CDR2 SVGAGI. Trimming removed 8 bases at V and 3 bases at J, with 14 bases between. CDR3 protein: CASLSFSFYEQYF. The CDR3 DNA reads as TGTGCCAGCCTATCATTTAGTTTCTACGAGCAGTACTTC.

This clonotype was observed at least ten times. The chain carries TRBV19 and TRBJ1-5, with 8 positions matching TRBD1. The trim removed 3 bases at V and 6 bases at J, leaving 7 bases unmatched. This CDR3 is built from 15 residues. Germline CDR1 reads LNHDA; CDR2 reads SQIVND (reference sequence). CDR3 region: CASSIYDQGAQPQHF. DNA of the CDR3: TGTGCCAGTAGTATCTACGACCAGGGGGCTCAGCCCCAGCATTTT.

This chain joins TRBV28 and TRBJ2-7; TRBD1 agrees at 7 bases. Trimming at V came to 3 bases and at J to 0 bases, leaving 8 bases not matched to a gene. The CDR3 is made up of 16 amino acids. CDR1 and CDR2 from the germline V gene are MDHEN and SYDVKM. In DNA, the CDR3 is TGTGCCAGCAGTTTCTACGGACAGGAACCCTCCTACGAGCAGTACTTC. It translates to CASSFYGQEPSYEQYF. Looking up the rest from reference TRBV28 and TRBJ2-7 gives the full variable domain: DVKVTQSSRYLVKRTGEKVFLECVQDMDHENMFWYRQDPGLGLRLIYFSYDVKMKEKGDIPEGYSVSREKKERFSLILESASTNQTSMYLCASSFYGQEPSYEQYFGPGTRLTVT.

This clonotype occurred many times. The chain links TRBV20-1 to TRBJ2-7; D is tentatively TRBD1 or TRBD2 (5 bases each). V shed 3 bases and J shed 4 bases, with 19 bases lying between them. There are 15 residues in the CDR3. Germline V gene data show CDR1 as DFQATT and CDR2 as SNEGSKA (reference sequence). The chain's CDR3 is CSASSARGEAYEQYF. The CDR3, as DNA: TGCAGTGCTAGTTCAGCTAGGGGAGAGGCATACGAGCAGTACTTC.

This clonotype was recorded many times. This chain joins TRBV19 and TRBJ1-2; 8 bases fit TRBD1. Germline values: CDR1 LNHDA, CDR2 SQIVND (reference sequence). V was pared by 7 bases and J by 2 bases, with 9 bases of the junction left unmatched. The CDR3 extends over 15 amino acids. As DNA, the CDR3 is TGTGCCAGTACCCCCGACAGGGGACGAAACTATGGCTACACCTTC. Amino acid sequence: CASTPDRGRNYGYTF.

This clonotype was seen more than once but under ten times. CDR3 loop: CASRSSRGYEQYF. The CDR3 nucleotides read TGTGCCAGCAGGTCTTCACGTGGCTACGAGCAGTACTTC. The rearrangement links TRBV2 to TRBJ2-7, with D hard to call. V was clipped by 6 bases and J by 3 bases, with 12 bases between them. The V gene's germline CDR1 is SNHLY and CDR2 FYNNEI. CDR3 size: 13 residues.

This clonotype was found many times. The gene calls are TRBV9 and TRBJ1-1, with a weak D call TRBD1 (6 bases). CDR1 and CDR2 from the germline V gene are SGDLS and YYNGEE. This CDR3 is built from 16 residues. Trimming shortened V by 0 bases and J by 1 base, and 13 bases separated the two germline ends. The CDR3 spells CASSVGGGAWNTEAFF. The CDR3 bases are TGTGCCAGCAGCGTAGGTGGGGGCGCGTGGAACACTGAAGCTTTCTTT.

This clonotype was recorded many times. The chain has TRBV27 and TRBJ1-2; the match to TRBD1 covers 12 bases. This CDR3 region has 14 residues. The ends lost 7 bases at V and 7 bases at J; junction bases unmatched: 7. Germline CDR1 reads MNHEY; CDR2 reads SMNVEV (reference sequence). The chain's CDR3 is CASTGTGGAGGYTF. The CDR3 coding sequence is TGTGCCAGCACCGGGACAGGGGGCGCGGGTGGCTACACCTTC.

This clonotype was detected many times. V is TRBV12-3 or TRBV12-4 and J is TRBJ1-5; TRBD1 agrees at 7 bases. CDR3 size: 14 residues. Germline trimming cut 2 bases from V and 5 bases from J; bases unmatched to any gene: 3. For the CDR3, the DNA is TGTGCCAGCAGTTTACACAGGGGCGATCAGCCCCAGCATTTT. It codes for CASSLHRGDQPQHF.

The sample holds many counts of this clonotype. The chain links TRBV28 to TRBJ2-7, with D perhaps matching TRBD2 (6 bases). The CDR3 is 14 amino acids. CDR1 MDHEN and CDR2 SYDVKM come from the germline V gene. Trimming shortened V by 1 base and J by 4 bases, and 11 bases separated the two germline ends. CDR3 loop: CASSLFGTAYEQYF. The CDR3 DNA is TGTGCCAGCAGTTTATTTGGGACTGCATACGAGCAGTACTTC.

In this sample, this clonotype turned up many times. The chain has TRBV13 and TRBJ2-4; no reliable D call. The CDR3 is 15 residues long. Trimming took 0 bases from V and 0 from J, leaving 6 bases between them. The germline CDR1 and CDR2 sequences are PRHDT and FYEKMQ (reference sequence). For the CDR3, the DNA is TGTGCCAGCAGCTTAGGCGACGTAGCCAAAAACATTCAGTACTTC. It translates to CASSLGDVAKNIQYF.

In the case of this clonotype: The germline gene is not matched at one end of the junction; a read error may be the cause. This chain links TRBV7-2 with TRBJ2-7; D unresolved. The V gene's germline CDR1 is SGHTA and CDR2 FQGNSA. The CDR3 has 11 residues. In DNA, the CDR3 is TGTGCCAGCAGCCCGTCCTTCGAGCAGTACTTC. The encoded protein is CASSPSFEQYF.

This clonotype was counted ten times or more. V gene TRBV28 combines with J gene TRBJ1-5; perhaps TRBD1 as D (5 bases). V lost 3 bases and J lost 0, with 9 bases in between. The CDR3 runs to 15 residues. CDR1 is MDHEN and CDR2 is SYDVKM in the germline V gene. This CDR3 reads CASSFGTDSNQPQHF. In DNA, the CDR3 is TGTGCCAGCAGTTTTGGGACGGATAGCAATCAGCCCCAGCATTTT.

This clonotype was counted ten times or more. V and J are TRBV12-3 or TRBV12-4 and TRBJ1-5, with TRBD1 matching over 11 bases. With 6 bases clipped from V and 0 bases from J, the junction kept 7 bases outside the gene matches. This CDR3 has 17 amino acids. CDR3 DNA sequence: TGTGCCAGCAGGCCCGGGACAGGGGGGAATAGCAATCAGCCCCAGCATTTT. Protein sequence: CASRPGTGGNSNQPQHF.

This clonotype was recorded many times. This chain links TRBV19 with TRBJ1-4; 7 nucleotides agree with TRBD1. Losses at the gene ends were 5 bases for V and 8 bases for J; bases not matched to a gene: 8. The CDR3 totals 14 residues. Germline assignment: CDR1 LNHDA and CDR2 SQIVND (reference sequence). The CDR3 spells CASSLRGVGEKLFF. Written as DNA, the CDR3 is TGTGCCAGTAGTCTCAGGGGGGTGGGGGAAAAACTGTTTTTT.